This record concerns one T cell receptor (beta chain) sequence. The sequencing template was cDNA reverse transcribed from extracted RNA. Here immunoSEQ multiplex PCR was the method, and the copy in TCRdb shows in-frame clones only, minus some. This sample has hundreds of thousands of clones, with approximately 67% found just once. The CDR3 consists of 15 residues. Trimming took 3 bases from V and 3 from J; bases not matched to a gene: 8. The germline V gene has CDR1 SGHDT and CDR2 YYEEEE. Treatment indicated: oral pan-JAK inhibitor, 5-10 mg twice daily. These data belong to a study of CD8+ T cells in alopecia areata. At the level of the study: Each day, treated patients took oral tofacitinib twice, at 5 to 10 mg per dose.

V is TRBV5-6 and J is TRBJ2-7; 8 nucleotides match TRBD1. Here the sequenced sample was CD4+ T cells sorted from blood, taken around week 44, from a patient treated with tofacitinib. This TCR was sampled from a human donor with alopecia areata. The CDR3 is CASSSRQGHVYEQYF. CDR3 coding DNA: TGTGCCAGCAGCTCAAGACAGGGGCACGTCTACGAGCAGTACTTC.